The sequence of this T cell receptor (beta chain) was determined in a study of blood T cell repertoires in COVID-19. Study details: T cells, B-cell-depleted T cells, or PBMCs provided the cDNA or gDNA that served as material.

Clones were sequenced by immunoSEQ multiplex PCR, and TCRdb holds only the in-frame ones, with some missing. The table shows 120,000 to 150,000 clones, with approximately 91% occurring only once. Germline V gives CDR1 LNHDA, CDR2 SQIVND (reference sequence). The junction had 7 bases not matched to a gene; V was cut back by 6 bases and J by 7 bases. There are 13 residues in the CDR3. The receptor was isolated from a man aged 45 to 65 with active or convalescent COVID-19. This chain connects TRBV19 to TRBJ1-2, with 8 bases identical to TRBD1. Sequences were obtained from peripheral blood. The CDR3 nucleotides read TGTGCCAGTAGGGACAGGGAACTCGGTGGCTACACCTTC. Its translation: CASRDRELGGYTF.